This T cell receptor beta chain was captured in a study of blood T cell repertoires in COVID-19. TCRdb's copy holds only in-frame clones and misses some; the assay was immunoSEQ multiplex PCR. The profile shows around 21,000 clones, roughly 83% of them singletons. The germline CDR1 and CDR2 sequences are MNHEY and SMNVEV (reference sequence). This CDR3 has 13 amino acids. Trimming took 3 bases from V and 5 from J, leaving 10 bases between them. The sample was peripheral blood. V gene TRBV27 combines with J gene TRBJ2-5; perhaps TRBD2 as D (5 bases). The origin of this receptor is a man between 35 and 55 years old with acute or convalescent COVID-19. In nucleotides, the CDR3 is TGTGCCAGCAGTTTTTCCGGGGTCGAGACCCAGTACTTC. Translating it yields CASSFSGVETQYF.